These 22 T cell receptor beta chains originate from one sample sequenced in a study of OX40 agonist ivuxolimab in advanced cancers. Sequencing used immunoSEQ multiplex PCR; TCRdb keeps in-frame clones, though not all of them. The sample yields around 66,000 clones, roughly 84% seen once. This specimen was CD4+ or CD8+ T cells sorted from blood, taken in a trial of the OX40 agonist ivuxolimab. These receptor sequences come from an adult with an advanced solid tumor such as melanoma, head and neck, liver or kidney cancer.

This clone was counted between two and nine times. Here the CDR3 DNA reads TGTGCCAGCACTCGGGGGGCCTCCGGGGAGCTGTTTTTT. It yields the protein CASTRGASGELFF. The V call is TRBV7-2, the J call TRBJ2-2, with TRBD2 as a possible D gene (7 bases). Trimming stripped 7 bases from V and 6 bases from J, with 12 bases between. Germline lookup yields CDR1 SGHTA and CDR2 FQGNSA. This CDR3 region has 13 residues.

This chain links TRBV5-1 with TRBJ1-2, with 7 bases that match TRBD1. The germline V gene has CDR1 SGHRS and CDR2 YFSETQ. This CDR3 is built from 16 residues. The V segment lost 2 bases and the J segment 1 base; nucleotides outside the gene matches: 8. CDR3 sequence: CASSLTGTADNYGYTF. CDR3 DNA: TGCGCCAGCAGCTTAACCGGGACAGCGGATAACTATGGCTACACCTTC.

The V and J genes are TRBV11-2 and TRBJ2-3; 12 positions match TRBD2. CDR1 and CDR2 from the germline V gene are SGHAT and FQNNGV. The junction had 2 bases not matched to a gene; V was cut back by 3 bases and J by 4 bases. The CDR3 covers 15 residues. CDR3 protein: CASSFLAGGPDTQYF. The CDR3, as DNA: TGTGCCAGCAGCTTCCTAGCGGGGGGGCCAGATACGCAGTATTTT.

The chain joins TRBV7-3 to TRBJ2-3; 7 nucleotides agree with TRBD2. Germline assignment: CDR1 SGHTA and CDR2 FQGTGA. The V gene end was trimmed by 2 bases and the J gene end by 2 bases; junction bases not matched to a gene: 4. The CDR3 contains 15 residues. The CDR3 nucleotides are TGTGCCAGCAGCTTATTTGCGGGGGACACAGATACGCAGTATTTT. This sequence encodes CASSLFAGDTDTQYF.

This clone has just one count. The junction departs from germline at one end; a sequencing error may be responsible. The genes are TRBV5-4 and TRBJ1-1; D possibly corresponds to TRBD1 (6 bases). There are 14 residues in the CDR3. The V gene's germline CDR1 is SGHNT and CDR2 YYREEE (reference sequence). CDR3 protein: CASRGGAMNTEAFF. In DNA, the CDR3 is TGCGCGAGTCGGGGGGGGGCTATGAACACTGAAGCTTTCTTT.

The chain combines TRBV6-1 with TRBJ1-3; D not certain. Trimming stripped 4 bases from V and 6 bases from J, with 7 bases between. This CDR3 region has 12 residues. CDR1 is MNHNS, CDR2 SASEGT, per germline. The CDR3 DNA reads as TGTGCCAGCAGTGTGGACGCAAACACCATATATTTT. Translating gives CASSVDANTIYF.

This rearrangement joins TRBV7-8 to TRBJ2-7; D is ambiguous. Germline lookup yields CDR1 SGHVS and CDR2 FQNEAQ. The CDR3 is made up of 14 amino acids. V was trimmed by 6 bases and J by 6 bases, leaving 18 bases between them. For the CDR3, the DNA is TGTGCCAGCAGTTTGGCCAGAGCATATGGCGAGCAGTACTTC. Protein sequence: CASSLARAYGEQYF.

The chain is built from TRBV27 and TRBJ1-1, with D possibly being TRBD1 (5 bases). Germline V CDR1 and CDR2: MNHEY, SMNVEV (reference sequence). The CDR3 covers 12 residues. The ends were cut back, 11 bases at V and 3 bases at J, with 13 bases in the middle. The CDR3 DNA is TGTGCCTCGGGGGTCAGGGACACTGAAGCTTTCTTT. Translated, it gives CASGVRDTEAFF.

This rearrangement joins TRBV9 to TRBJ2-5; the match to TRBD2 covers 15 bases. CDR3 length equals 16 residues. Germline assignment: CDR1 SGDLS and CDR2 YYNGEE. The V and J ends lost 0 bases and 5 bases, in that order; junction bases with no gene match: 2. CDR3 loop: CASSVGTSGGGETQYF. CDR3 DNA sequence: TGTGCCAGCAGCGTAGGGACTAGCGGGGGGGGTGAGACCCAGTACTTC. Combining the CDR3 with reference TRBV9 and TRBJ2-5 gives the whole variable domain DSGVTQTPKHLITATGQRVTLRCSPRSGDLSVYWYQQSLDQGLQFLIQYYNGEERAKGNILERFSAQQFPDLHSELNLSSLELGDSALYFCASSVGTSGGGETQYFGPGTRLLVL.

V usage is TRBV25-1 and J usage is TRBJ2-1; unclear D gene. The CDR3 runs to 12 residues. The V end was cut by 8 bases, the J end by 5 bases, with 10 bases between. Per the germline V gene, CDR1 is MGHDK and CDR2 is SYGVNS. The CDR3 loop reads CASQSKHNEQFF. The CDR3 coding sequence is TGTGCCAGCCAAAGTAAACACAATGAGCAGTTCTTC.

The rearrangement links TRBV2 to TRBJ1-1; no clear D gene. The V gene lost 3 bases and the J gene lost 11 bases, with 16 bases spanning the gap. CDR1 is SNHLY, CDR2 FYNNEI, per germline. The CDR3 spans 13 residues. The CDR3 nucleotides are TGTGCCAGCAGTGAGGGCAGGCTGTCAGGTGCTTTCTTT. Translated, it gives CASSEGRLSGAFF.

This chain links TRBV6-6 with TRBJ1-3, with no clear D. Trimming pared 0 bases from V and 1 base from J, leaving 7 bases between. Germline CDR1 is MNHNY and CDR2 is SVGAGI (reference sequence). The CDR3 has 15 residues. CDR3 sequence reads: CASSYSKGSGNTIYF. CDR3 nucleotides: TGTGCCAGCAGTTACTCGAAAGGTTCTGGAAACACCATATATTTT.

The chain uses TRBV14 and TRBJ1-5; D is undetermined. The CDR3 spans 13 residues. The germline V and J ends were trimmed by 4 bases and 2 bases, with 6 bases remaining between them. Germline V CDR1 and CDR2: SGHDN, FVKESK. CDR3 protein: CASSLTGNQPQHF. Written as DNA, the CDR3 is TGTGCCAGCAGCCTCACAGGCAATCAGCCCCAGCATTTT.

The chain has TRBV25-1 and TRBJ1-3; no clear D. The CDR3 runs to 16 residues. The germline CDR1 and CDR2 sequences are MGHDK and SYGVNS. Deletions cut 2 bases from V and 2 bases from J, with 13 bases between. CDR3 in amino acids: CASSEVAVSAGNTIYF. In nucleotides, the CDR3 is TGTGCCAGCAGTGAAGTGGCAGTCAGCGCTGGAAACACCATATATTTT.

This rearrangement joins TRBV19 to TRBJ2-7; D possibly corresponds to TRBD1 (6 bases). Germline V gene data show CDR1 as LNHDA and CDR2 as SQIVND (reference sequence). The CDR3 runs to 13 residues. Trimming removed 9 bases from V and 6 bases from J, with 18 bases in between. CDR3 protein: CASSDSYLSEQYF. The DNA for the CDR3 is TGTGCCAGCTCGGACAGCTACCTTTCCGAGCAGTACTTC.

The V and J genes are TRBV18 and TRBJ1-1; D remains ambiguous. This CDR3 spans 13 amino acids. In germline, CDR1 is KGHSH, CDR2 LQKENI. The V end lost 4 bases, the J end lost 7 bases, and 13 bases lay between the germline ends. CDR3 nucleotides: TGTGCCAGCTCACGCCTGGATGCAGATGAAGCTTTCTTT. It is translated as CASSRLDADEAFF.

The chain combines TRBV5-1 with TRBJ1-1; a possible D gene is TRBD1 (6 bases). This CDR3 region has 14 residues. Looked up from germline, CDR1 is SGHRS and CDR2 is YFSETQ. V was cut by 6 bases and J by 1 base, with 13 bases left in between. CDR3 DNA: TGCGCCAGCATGGGTTCGGGGGCGAACACTGAAGCTTTCTTT. It yields the protein CASMGSGANTEAFF.

About this clone: The same CDR3 also results from other DNA sequences found in this sample. The CDR3 region is CASSIPGLGNQPQHF. DNA of the CDR3: TGTGCCAGTAGTATCCCCGGACTGGGCAATCAGCCCCAGCATTTT. The chain has TRBV19 and TRBJ1-5, with D unresolved. The CDR3 covers 15 residues. Germline V gene lookup returns CDR1 LNHDA and CDR2 SQIVND (reference sequence). Trimming shortened V by 3 bases and J by 2 bases, and 11 bases separated the two germline ends. The whole variable domain, remainder taken from reference TRBV19 and TRBJ1-5, is DGGITQSPKYLFRKEGQNVTLSCEQNLNHDAMYWYRQDPGQGLRLIYYSQIVNDFQKGDIAEGYSVSREKKESFPLTVTSAQKNPTAFYLCASSIPGLGNQPQHFGDGTRLSIL.

CDR3 bases: TGTGCCAGCAGTCTCCAGGGGGATCAGCCCCAGCATTTT. Amino acid sequence: CASSLQGDQPQHF. The chain uses TRBV7-2 and TRBJ1-5; the match to TRBD1 covers 7 bases. Looked up from germline, CDR1 is SGHTA and CDR2 is FQGNSA. The CDR3 is made up of 13 amino acids. The V and J ends lost 6 bases and 5 bases, in that order; junction bases with no gene match: 4. Filled out from reference TRBV7-2 and TRBJ1-5, the complete variable domain reads GAGVSQSPSNKVTEKGKDVELRCDPISGHTALYWYRQSLGQGLEFLIYFQGNSAPDKSGLPSDRFSAERTGGSVSTLTIQRTQQEDSAVYLCASSLQGDQPQHFGDGTRLSIL.

This clone was seen more than once but under ten times. The chain has TRBV5-1 and TRBJ2-5, with D unresolved. Germline CDR1 is SGHRS and CDR2 is YFSETQ. CDR3 length: 14 residues. V lost 3 bases and J lost 5, with 14 bases in between. CDR3 region: CASSSLVAGETQYF. For the CDR3, the DNA is TGCGCCAGCAGCTCCTTGGTGGCCGGGGAGACCCAGTACTTC. Combining the CDR3 with reference TRBV5-1 and TRBJ2-5 gives the whole variable domain KAGVTQTPRYLIKTRGQQVTLSCSPISGHRSVSWYQQTPGQGLQFLFEYFSETQRNKGNFPGRFSGRQFSNSRSEMNVSTLELGDSALYLCASSSLVAGETQYFGPGTRLLVL.

The chain uses TRBV6-5 and TRBJ1-1, with a weak D call TRBD1 (6 bases). Germline V gene sequence: CDR1 MNHEY, CDR2 SVGAGI. V was cut by 8 bases and J by 5 bases, with 21 bases left in between. The CDR3 covers 15 residues. The CDR3 spells CASFSLGGLGTEAFF. In DNA form, the CDR3 reads TGTGCCAGCTTTAGCCTGGGGGGGCTGGGGACTGAAGCTTTCTTT.

The rearrangement uses TRBV7-2 and TRBJ2-5, with 8 bases matching TRBD2. The CDR3 covers 13 residues. The J segment lost 4 bases and the V segment lost 4 bases, leaving 2 bases of the junction unmatched. Germline values: CDR1 SGHTA, CDR2 FQGNSA. For the CDR3, the DNA is TGTGCCAGCAGCTCCGGGAGGGTAGAGACCCAGTACTTC. Translated: CASSSGRVETQYF.